The sequence of this TCR beta chain was determined in a study of blood T cell repertoires in COVID-19. Study-wide context: The United States, Italy and Spain supplied acute and convalescent COVID-19 samples.

The V gene lost 2 bases and the J gene lost 4 bases, with 12 bases spanning the gap. This CDR3 region has 14 residues. Germline assignment: CDR1 SGHAT and CDR2 FQNNGV. Sequencing was performed with immunoSEQ multiplex PCR; in TCRdb, only in-frame clones are kept and a portion is missing. There are 650,000 to 800,000 clones in the sample; 85% to 90% occur only once, and roughly 0.25% lies in the top ten. This rearrangement joins TRBV11-2 to TRBJ2-7, with D possibly being TRBD1 (5 bases). Sequenced input: peripheral blood. This clonotype was sampled from a woman aged 18 to 35 with acute or convalescent COVID-19. The CDR3 coding sequence is TGTGCCAGCAGCTTACATGGGGCGGTTTACGAGCAGTACTTC. It encodes CASSLHGAVYEQYF.